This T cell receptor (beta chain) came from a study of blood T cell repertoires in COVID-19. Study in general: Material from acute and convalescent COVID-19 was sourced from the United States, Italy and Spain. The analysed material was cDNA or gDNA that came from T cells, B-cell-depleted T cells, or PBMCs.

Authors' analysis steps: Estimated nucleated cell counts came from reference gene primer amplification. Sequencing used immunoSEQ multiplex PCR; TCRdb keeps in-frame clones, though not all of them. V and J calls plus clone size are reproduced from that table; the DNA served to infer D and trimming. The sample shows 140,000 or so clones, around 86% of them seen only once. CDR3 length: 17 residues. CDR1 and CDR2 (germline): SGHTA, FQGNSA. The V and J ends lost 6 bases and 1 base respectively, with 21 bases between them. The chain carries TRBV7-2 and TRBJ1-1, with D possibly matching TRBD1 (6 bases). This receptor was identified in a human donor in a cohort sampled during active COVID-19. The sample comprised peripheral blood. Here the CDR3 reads CASRKWGGEGPNTEAFF. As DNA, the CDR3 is TGTGCCAGCAGAAAGTGGGGGGGCGAGGGCCCGAACACTGAAGCTTTCTTT.